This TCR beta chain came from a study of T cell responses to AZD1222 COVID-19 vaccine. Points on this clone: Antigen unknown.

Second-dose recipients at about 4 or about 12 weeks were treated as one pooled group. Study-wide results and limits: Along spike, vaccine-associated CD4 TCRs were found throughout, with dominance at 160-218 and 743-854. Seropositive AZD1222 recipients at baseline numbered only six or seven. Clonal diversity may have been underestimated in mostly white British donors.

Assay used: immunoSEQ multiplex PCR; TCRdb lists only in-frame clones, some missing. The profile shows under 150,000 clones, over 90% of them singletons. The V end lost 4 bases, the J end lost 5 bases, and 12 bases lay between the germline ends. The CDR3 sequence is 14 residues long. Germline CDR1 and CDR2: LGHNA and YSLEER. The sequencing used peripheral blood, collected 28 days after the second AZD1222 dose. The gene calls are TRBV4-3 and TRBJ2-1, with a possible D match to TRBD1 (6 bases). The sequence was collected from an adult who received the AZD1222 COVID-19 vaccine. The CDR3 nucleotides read TGCGCCAGCAGCCCAACCGGGACAAACAATGAGCAGTTCTTC. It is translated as CASSPTGTNNEQFF.